This T cell receptor beta chain stems from a study of PD-L1 blockade in urothelial cancer. Study at large: The patients' atezolizumab therapy, 1,200 mg intravenously every 3 weeks, started in about 2014. Most of the 29 patients were men who had bladder-origin urothelial cancer. The study recovered a median of about 140,000 T cells per blood sample.

The CDR3 has 14 amino acids. Per germline, CDR1 SQVTM and CDR2 ANQGSEA. The V segment lost 3 bases and the J segment 2 bases; nucleotides outside the gene matches: 3. Stated time point: peripheral blood 6 weeks after treatment start. All patients carried locally advanced or metastatic urothelial carcinoma. This table comes from immunoSEQ multiplex PCR, and its TCRdb copy is limited to in-frame clones, with some not included. The profile shows 100,000 to 150,000 clones, approximately 85% of them singletons. The V and J genes are TRBV29-1 and TRBJ2-3, with 9 bases aligning to TRBD2. The source is a man between 45 and 60 years old with urothelial cancer. The sequencing used PBMCs, collected around atezolizumab (anti-PD-L1) treatment. CDR3 region: CSVDTSGSTDTQYF. CDR3 nucleotide sequence: TGCAGCGTTGATACTAGCGGGTCCACAGATACGCAGTATTTT.